This T cell receptor (beta chain) is drawn from a study of control samples from healthy donors and cancer patients. Trimming pared 1 base from V and 11 bases from J, leaving 2 bases between. This CDR3 is 8 amino acids long. Germline V gives CDR1 SQVTM, CDR2 ANQGSEA. Sequencing used immunoSEQ multiplex PCR; TCRdb keeps in-frame clones, though not all of them. Its table records under 200,000 clones. The TCR originated in a young woman in good health. The sample taken for sequencing was blood. The genes are TRBV29-1 and TRBJ1-1, with unresolved D. This CDR3 reads CSVEGAFF. For the CDR3, the DNA is TGCAGCGTTGAAGGTGCTTTCTTT. Filled out from reference TRBV29-1 and TRBJ1-1, the complete variable domain reads SAVISQKPSRDICQRGTSLTIQCQVDSQVTMMFWYRQQPGQSLTLIATANQGSEATYESGFVIDKFPISRPNLTFSTLTVSNMSPEDSSIYLCSVEGAFFGQGTRLTVV.